This paragraph reports one T cell receptor (beta chain). Its antigen is unknown. This entry belongs to a study of blood T cells in healthy people across ages. Study at large: Template switching retrieved approximately one barcoded beta molecule for each two T cells. Study-wide results and limits: Investigators viewed diversity estimates from one million T cells as underestimates, the study reported.

Per germline, CDR1 DFQATT and CDR2 SNEGSKA (reference sequence). CDR3 length: 13 amino acids. V was pared by 6 bases and J by 5 bases, with 4 bases of the junction left unmatched. A second PCR of 7 to 11 cycles used a sample-barcoded 5' primer and a J-beta primer mix. One entry per CDR3 protein, called by TCRdb with MiXCR from the 5' RACE reads. The profile shows around 1,500,000 distinct CDR3 sequences, around 42% of them singletons. The chain carries TRBV20-1 and TRBJ2-5; 12 nucleotides match TRBD2. The sample was blood. This TCR was recovered from a woman younger than 35 in good health. CDR3 DNA: TGCAGTGCAGGACTAGCGGGGCGTGAGACCCAGTACTTC. Translating gives CSAGLAGRETQYF.